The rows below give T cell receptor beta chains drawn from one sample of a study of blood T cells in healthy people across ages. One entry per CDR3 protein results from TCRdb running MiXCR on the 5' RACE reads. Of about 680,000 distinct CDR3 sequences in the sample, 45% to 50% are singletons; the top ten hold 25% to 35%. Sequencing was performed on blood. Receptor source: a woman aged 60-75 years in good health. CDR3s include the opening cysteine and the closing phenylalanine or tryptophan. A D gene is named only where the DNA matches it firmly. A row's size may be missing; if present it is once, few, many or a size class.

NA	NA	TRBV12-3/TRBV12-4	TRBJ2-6	TGTGCCAGCAGTAAAGGACGGTTAAGCTCTGGGACCAACGTCCTGACTTTC	CASSKGRLSSGTNVLTF
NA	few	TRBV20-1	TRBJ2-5	TGCAGTGCTAGAGAAGGGTCGCTGGAGACCCAGTACTTC	CSAREGSLETQYF
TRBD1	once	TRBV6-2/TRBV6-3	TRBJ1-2	TGTGCCAGCAGTTACCTGGACAGGGAAGATGGCTACACCTTC	CASSYLDREDGYTF
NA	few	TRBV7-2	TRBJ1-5	TGTGCCAGCAGCTTTTATAGCAATCAGCCCCAGCATTTT	CASSFYSNQPQHF
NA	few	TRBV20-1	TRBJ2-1	TGCAGTGCTACGAAGCTAGATGAGCAGTTCTTC	CSATKLDEQFF
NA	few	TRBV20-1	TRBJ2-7	TGCAGTGCTAGACCGTACGGGGGGAGGGGGTACTACGAGCAGTACTTC	CSARPYGGRGYYEQYF
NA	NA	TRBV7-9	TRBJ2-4	TGTGCCAGCAGCTCCGGGGCGCCCGAGCGGTACTTC	CASSSGAPERYF
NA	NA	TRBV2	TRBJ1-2	TGTGCCAGCAGTCAGGTAGCTAACTATGGCTACACCTTC	CASSQVANYGYTF
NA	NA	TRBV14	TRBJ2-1	TGTGCCAGCAGCCAAGCGGGTATAGCGAATGAGCAGTTCTTC	CASSQAGIANEQFF
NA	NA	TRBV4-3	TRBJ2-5	TGCGCCAGCAGCCAAGGCGGACTGGGACGACAAGAGACCCAGTACTTC	CASSQGGLGRQETQYF
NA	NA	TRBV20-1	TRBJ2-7	TGCAGTGCTAGAGATCCATTACAGGGTGGCTACGAGCAGTACTTC	CSARDPLQGGYEQYF
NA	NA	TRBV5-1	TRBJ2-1	TGCGCCAGCAGCTTCGACGGGCAGGGCTACAATGAGCAGTTCTTC	CASSFDGQGYNEQFF
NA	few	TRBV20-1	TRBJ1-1	TGCAGTGCCTCGGACAGAGATGAAGCTTTCTTT	CSASDRDEAFF
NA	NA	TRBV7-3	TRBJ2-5	TGTGCCAGCAGCTCCCATGGTGGGAGTGAAGAGACCCAGTACTTC	CASSSHGGSEETQYF
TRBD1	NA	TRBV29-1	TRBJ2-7	TGCAGCGCCCAGTCCGGGACAGGGGTAAGCGAGCAGTACTTC	CSAQSGTGVSEQYF
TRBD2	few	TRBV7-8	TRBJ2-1	TGTGCCAGCAGCGTGACTAGCGGGAGAGGTGAGCAGTTCTTC	CASSVTSGRGEQFF
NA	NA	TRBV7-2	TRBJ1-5	TGTGCCGGCAGCTTGTTAGGGGGTGGTCAGCCCCAGCATTTT	CAGSLLGGGQPQHF
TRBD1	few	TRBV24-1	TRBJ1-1	TGTGCCACCAGTGATTCGAGGACAGGGGCCGGCACTGAAGCTTTCTTT	CATSDSRTGAGTEAFF